These 15 T cell receptor beta chains originate from one sample sequenced in a study of T cell repertoires in cytomegalovirus infection. TCRdb independently ran MiXCR on the reads; one entry per CDR3 protein. The sample lists some 390,000 distinct CDR3 sequences; 15% to 20% were seen once. The sequenced sample was PBMCs. These receptors originate from a human donor in good health (CMV status not recorded). Some clones in this sample may be carry-over from other donors' samples.

This clonotype was recorded a few times. The chain joins TRBV5-5 to TRBJ1-2; 8 nucleotides agree with TRBD1. With 3 bases clipped from V and 6 bases from J, the junction kept 7 bases outside the gene matches. CDR1 is SGHKS, CDR2 YYEKEE, per germline (reference sequence). The CDR3 loop spans 14 amino acids. The CDR3: CASSSAGGGNGYTF. CDR3 nucleotide sequence: TGTGCCAGCAGCTCAGCAGGGGGCGGGAATGGCTACACCTTC.

The V gene is TRBV11-2, the J gene TRBJ2-7; no definite D call. Germline CDR1 reads SGHAT; CDR2 reads FQNNGV. Between the trimmed V and J ends, which lost 2 bases and 6 bases, there was a span of 14 bases. The CDR3 extends over 14 amino acids. This chain's CDR3 is CASSLIPHYGEQYF. CDR3 nucleotide sequence: TGTGCCAGCAGCTTAATACCACACTACGGCGAGCAGTACTTC.

This clonotype was seen more than once but under ten times. The rearrangement uses TRBV4-1 and TRBJ1-1, with TRBD1 identical over 10 bases. The V gene's germline CDR1 is MGHRA and CDR2 YSYEKL. The ends lost 0 bases at V and 4 bases at J; junction bases unmatched: 5. The CDR3 has 16 amino acids. CDR3 nucleotides: TGCGCCAGCAGCCAAGAGAGGACAGGGGGTCGCACTGAAGCTTTCTTT. Translation gives CASSQERTGGRTEAFF.

The gene calls are TRBV4-1 and TRBJ1-1; 9 bases agree with TRBD1. The J segment lost 4 bases and the V segment lost 1 base, leaving 4 bases of the junction unmatched. Germline loops: CDR1 MGHRA, CDR2 YSYEKL. The CDR3 runs to 15 residues. The CDR3 nucleotides are TGCGCCAGCAGCCAAGTCCTACAGGGGGCCACTGAAGCTTTCTTT. Its protein is CASSQVLQGATEAFF.

This clonotype was recorded a few times. The rearrangement joins TRBV19 to TRBJ1-2; D is uncertain. The germline gives CDR1 LNHDA, CDR2 SQIVND (reference sequence). V was cut by 3 bases and J by 3 bases, with 5 bases left in between. The CDR3 is 12 amino acids. The CDR3 bases are TGTGCCAGTAGTATCTTTGACTATGGCTACACCTTC. This translates into CASSIFDYGYTF.

The table lists this clonotype with a few counts. This chain links TRBV20-1 with TRBJ1-2; unclear D gene. The CDR3 runs to 13 residues. The germline V gene has CDR1 DFQATT and CDR2 SNEGSKA (reference sequence). Trimming shortened V by 3 bases and J by 3 bases, and 11 bases separated the two germline ends. The CDR3 loop is CSASERLHYGYTF. The CDR3 DNA follows: TGCAGTGCTAGTGAACGGTTACACTATGGCTACACCTTC.

This clonotype was seen at least ten times. The chain carries TRBV12-3 or TRBV12-4 and TRBJ2-1, with 11 positions matching TRBD2. The CDR3 loop spans 15 amino acids. Losses at the gene ends were 5 bases for V and 6 bases for J; bases not matched to a gene: 6. The chain's CDR3 is CASSQLAGVLNEQFF. CDR3 in DNA: TGTGCCAGCAGTCAACTAGCGGGAGTACTCAATGAGCAGTTCTTC.

About this clonotype: The junction departs from germline at one end; a sequencing error may be responsible. This CDR3 reads CASSPGHLRIAKTIQYF. Written as DNA, the CDR3 is TGTGCCAGCTCCCCCGGACACCTAAGGATCGCCAAAACCATTCAGTACTTC. V and J are TRBV18 and TRBJ2-4; TRBD1 is a possible D gene (5 bases). CDR1 and CDR2 (germline): KGHSH, LQKENI. The CDR3 runs to 17 residues.

This clonotype was counted a single time. V gene TRBV11-2 combines with J gene TRBJ1-1; possibly TRBD1 for D (6 bases). The CDR3 consists of 16 residues. Germline lookup yields CDR1 SGHAT and CDR2 FQNNGV. Trimming cost V 1 base and J 3 bases, with 15 bases left between them. CDR3 bases: TGTGCCAGCAGCTTAGCAGTTGGGAGGGGGGACACTGAAGCTTTCTTT. Encoded protein: CASSLAVGRGDTEAFF.

This clonotype was counted only a few times. This chain uses TRBV9 with TRBJ2-3; 10 positions agree with TRBD2. After removal of 8 bases from V and 5 bases from J, the junction contained 11 bases not matched to a gene. This CDR3 region has 15 residues. Germline CDR1 and CDR2: SGDLS and YYNGEE. DNA for the CDR3: TGTGCCAGTACGATAGCGGGAGGCGGGGGAGATACGCAGTATTTT. Translating gives CASTIAGGGGDTQYF.

The V call is TRBV29-1, the J call TRBJ2-3; D is ambiguous. CDR1 is SQVTM and CDR2 is ANQGSEA in the germline V gene. This CDR3 is built from 13 residues. Trimming removed 6 bases from V and 3 bases from J, with 13 bases in between. The CDR3: CSVQTFWTDTQYF. The CDR3 region has the DNA TGCAGCGTGCAGACATTTTGGACAGATACGCAGTATTTT.

The sample holds many counts of this clonotype. J is TRBJ2-1 and V is TRBV19; 9 nucleotides line up with TRBD2. CDR3 size: 13 residues. V lost 10 bases and J lost 8; bases outside the gene matches: 9. Germline-derived CDR1 and CDR2 are LNHDA and SQIVND (reference sequence). The CDR3: CATGGASGDEQFF. Here the CDR3 DNA reads TGTGCCACTGGAGGGGCTAGCGGGGATGAGCAGTTCTTC.

This clonotype has just a few counts. The chain has TRBV5-6 and TRBJ1-1; D gene uncertain. The germline gives CDR1 SGHDT, CDR2 YYEEEE. Trimming stripped 4 bases from V and 4 bases from J, with 11 bases between. This CDR3 has 13 residues. CDR3 in amino acids: CASSPDWSTEAFF. The CDR3 DNA is TGTGCCAGCAGCCCCGACTGGAGCACTGAAGCTTTCTTT.

There are a few counts of this clonotype. This chain uses TRBV27 with TRBJ2-7; TRBD1 agrees at 8 bases. Germline loops: CDR1 MNHEY, CDR2 SMNVEV (reference sequence). V shed 6 bases and J 3 bases; nucleotides not matched to a gene: 10. The CDR3 spans 15 residues. The chain's CDR3 is CASSLSGGDGYEQYF. The CDR3 nucleotides read TGTGCCAGCAGCCTATCAGGGGGCGATGGCTACGAGCAGTACTTC.

This clonotype was counted many times. The rearrangement links TRBV7-2 to TRBJ1-1; D is uncertain. Germline V gene data show CDR1 as SGHTA and CDR2 as FQGNSA. Trimming took 0 bases from V and 4 from J, leaving 12 bases between them. The length of the CDR3 is 15 residues. This CDR3 reads CASSLAVGVGTEAFF. The CDR3 DNA sequence: TGTGCCAGCAGCTTAGCGGTGGGAGTCGGCACTGAAGCTTTCTTT. Variable domain in full (rest from reference TRBV7-2 and TRBJ1-1): GAGVSQSPSNKVTEKGKDVELRCDPISGHTALYWYRQSLGQGLEFLIYFQGNSAPDKSGLPSDRFSAERTGGSVSTLTIQRTQQEDSAVYLCASSLAVGVGTEAFFGQGTRLTVV.